This is a list of T cell receptor beta chains from one sample in a study of shared clonotypes between healthy human individuals. The method was immunoSEQ multiplex PCR; TCRdb's version includes in-frame clones alone and lacks a portion of them. The table includes about 1.5 million clones, around 97% detected once. Sequencing used naive CD4+ T cells sorted from blood. The receptor source for this set is a young man in good health. Both conserved end residues are part of each CDR3. The order of the fields is V gene, J gene, D gene, CDR3 protein, CDR3 DNA. The D gene is left open where the match is weak.

V gene: TRBV7-9; J gene: TRBJ2-2; D gene: NA; CDR3 protein: CASSLLGEYTGELFF; CDR3 DNA: TGTGCCAGCAGCTTATTAGGGGAATACACCGGGGAGCTGTTTTTT
V gene: TRBV6-5; J gene: TRBJ2-1; D gene: TRBD2; CDR3 protein: CASSYGGTSGLGEQFF; CDR3 DNA: TGTGCCAGCAGTTACGGGGGGACTAGCGGTCTCGGTGAGCAGTTCTTC
V gene: TRBV5-1; J gene: TRBJ2-5; D gene: TRBD1; CDR3 protein: CASSPLQGPLEETQYF; CDR3 DNA: TGCGCCAGCAGCCCGTTACAGGGGCCGCTGGAGGAGACCCAGTACTTC
V gene: TRBV7-9; J gene: TRBJ2-7; D gene: TRBD1; CDR3 protein: CASSSWTGGSYEQYF; CDR3 DNA: TGTGCCAGCAGCTCTTGGACAGGGGGGTCCTACGAGCAGTACTTC
V gene: TRBV11-2; J gene: TRBJ2-7; D gene: NA; CDR3 protein: CASRRVYEQYF; CDR3 DNA: TGTGCCAGCCGACGGGTGTACGAGCAGTACTTC
V gene: TRBV7-9; J gene: TRBJ1-1; D gene: TRBD1; CDR3 protein: CASSLGFRQGAVTEAFF; CDR3 DNA: TGTGCCAGCAGCTTAGGTTTCCGACAGGGGGCTGTTACTGAAGCTTTCTTT
V gene: TRBV18; J gene: TRBJ2-1; D gene: TRBD1; CDR3 protein: CASSHRDREANEQFF; CDR3 DNA: TGTGCCAGCTCACACCGGGACAGGGAGGCCAATGAGCAGTTCTTC
V gene: TRBV18; J gene: TRBJ2-5; D gene: TRBD1; CDR3 protein: CASSPQGIQETQYF; CDR3 DNA: TGTGCCAGCTCCCCACAGGGGATTCAAGAGACCCAGTACTTC
V gene: TRBV28; J gene: TRBJ2-4; D gene: NA; CDR3 protein: CASSPPRIGGDIQYF; CDR3 DNA: TGTGCCAGCAGTCCCCCACGCATTGGAGGGGACATTCAGTACTTC
V gene: TRBV29-1; J gene: TRBJ2-3; D gene: NA; CDR3 protein: CSVLRGDTQYF; CDR3 DNA: TGCAGCGTGCTTCGGGGAGATACGCAGTATTTT
V gene: TRBV6-5; J gene: TRBJ1-2; D gene: NA; CDR3 protein: CASSYSPSENYGYTF; CDR3 DNA: TGTGCCAGCAGTTACTCCCCGTCAGAAAATTATGGCTACACCTTC
V gene: TRBV6-5; J gene: TRBJ1-4; D gene: NA; CDR3 protein: CASSYQDDNEKLFF; CDR3 DNA: TGTGCCAGCAGTTACCAGGACGATAATGAAAAACTGTTTTTT